These 7 T cell receptor beta chains were all obtained from the same sample, sequenced in a study of OX40 agonist ivuxolimab in advanced cancers. TCRdb keeps only in-frame clones here, not all; method: immunoSEQ multiplex PCR. The sample shows tens of thousands of clones, 80% to 95% of them seen only once. The specimen comprised CD4+ or CD8+ T cells sorted from blood, sampled in a trial of the OX40 agonist ivuxolimab. These receptors all come from an adult with an advanced solid tumor such as melanoma, head and neck, liver or kidney cancer.

V is TRBV19 and J is TRBJ1-2; D unresolved. Deletions cut 0 bases from V and 10 bases from J, with 12 bases between. There are 13 residues in the CDR3. Looked up from germline, CDR1 is LNHDA and CDR2 is SQIVND (reference sequence). DNA of the CDR3: TGTGCCAGTAGTATAGATCCGGTCACTTACTACACCTTC. It yields the protein CASSIDPVTYYTF.

The V and J genes are TRBV6-6 and TRBJ1-4, with D possibly matching TRBD1 (6 bases). From germline, CDR1 is MNHNY and CDR2 SVGAGI (reference sequence). The CDR3 loop spans 15 amino acids. Trimming removed 2 bases from V and 6 bases from J, with 13 bases in between. The DNA for the CDR3 is TGTGCCAGCAGTTACCGAGGACAGCTGGATGAAAAACTGTTTTTT. Translation: CASSYRGQLDEKLFF.

V usage is TRBV4-1 and J usage is TRBJ1-2; 11 nucleotides align to TRBD1. The CDR3 covers 15 residues. V was clipped by 4 bases and J by 8 bases; unmatched bases: 9. CDR1 is MGHRA and CDR2 is YSYEKL in the germline V gene. CDR3 coding DNA: TGCGCCAGCAGCCCCGACGCGGGACAGGGGGGAGGCTACACCTTC. The encoded protein is CASSPDAGQGGGYTF.

This chain joins TRBV6-6 and TRBJ2-1; the D gene is possibly TRBD2 (5 bases). The CDR3 consists of 14 residues. CDR1 is MNHNY and CDR2 is SVGAGI in the germline V gene (reference sequence). The ends were cut back, 5 bases at V and 4 bases at J, with 12 bases in the middle. The CDR3 coding sequence is TGTGCCAGCAGTCCGGCGGAGGCGTACAATGAGCAGTTCTTC. This translates into CASSPAEAYNEQFF.

The sample holds a few counts of this clone. The chain employs TRBV2 and TRBJ1-1; D not certain. V lost 4 bases and J lost 11, with 14 bases in between. The CDR3 has 12 residues. CDR1 and CDR2 from the germline V gene are SNHLY and FYNNEI. In DNA form, the CDR3 reads TGTGCCAGCAGTGTAAGCAGGCTTGATGCTTTCTTT. Translating it yields CASSVSRLDAFF.

V is TRBV14 and J is TRBJ2-1; 9 bases align to TRBD2. This CDR3 has 16 residues. Germline CDR1 reads SGHDN; CDR2 reads FVKESK. J gave up 2 bases and V 4 bases, and 6 bases lay outside the gene matches. In DNA form, the CDR3 reads TGTGCCAGCAGCCTCAGACTAGCGGAACCCTACAATGAGCAGTTCTTC. Protein sequence: CASSLRLAEPYNEQFF.

The chain has TRBV5-4 and TRBJ2-5; 7 nucleotides match TRBD2. The germline CDR1 and CDR2 sequences are SGHNT and YYREEE (reference sequence). Trimming at V came to 5 bases and at J to 4 bases, leaving 14 bases not matched to a gene. This CDR3 is 16 amino acids long. DNA of the CDR3: TGTGCCAGCAGGGTATTGACTGGAGCGGGACCAGAGACCCAGTACTTC. It is translated as CASRVLTGAGPETQYF.